Each of the 6 T cell receptor beta chains below was sequenced from the same sample in a study of T cells after yellow fever vaccination. TCRdb re-called the 5' RACE reads through MiXCR, storing one row per CDR3 protein. The sample records more than 15,000 distinct CDR3 sequences, approximately 4% being singletons. The sequenced sample was PBMCs, either bulk or a sorted T-cell subset (CD4+, CD8+, memory, or dextramer-sorted; not recorded which), obtained 15 days after the yellow fever booster vaccination. These receptors were taken from a young man who received the YFV17D yellow fever vaccine.

This clonotype has a count of ten or more. The chain joins TRBV2 to TRBJ2-4, with D unresolved. The CDR3 is made up of 16 amino acids. Trimming removed 10 bases from V and 0 bases from J, with 19 bases in between. From germline, CDR1 is SNHLY and CDR2 FYNNEI. The CDR3 protein is CATHSGRELAKNIQYF. For the CDR3, the DNA is TGTGCCACTCATTCAGGACGCGAACTAGCCAAAAACATTCAGTACTTC.

This clonotype is labeled as medium-sized. A read error may account for a junction end that differs from germline. This chain links TRBV7-2 with TRBJ2-5, with TRBD1 matching over 7 bases. There are 14 residues in the CDR3. Germline V gives CDR1 SGHTA, CDR2 FQGNSA. CDR3 in amino acids: CASSLEVTGYPQFF. The CDR3 DNA reads TGTGCCAGCAGCTTAGAAGTGACAGGGTACCCCCAATTTTTC.

This clonotype was detected ten times or more. The chain carries TRBV12-3 or TRBV12-4 and TRBJ2-3; 10 bases line up with TRBD1. The V segment lost 4 bases and the J segment 2 bases; nucleotides outside the gene matches: 3. The CDR3 runs to 15 residues. The CDR3 nucleotides are TGTGCCAGCAGTTGGACAGGGGGAAACACAGATACGCAGTATTTT. Amino acids: CASSWTGGNTDTQYF.

This clonotype was recorded many times. This chain links TRBV6-5 with TRBJ2-1, with 10 bases lining up with TRBD2. After removal of 0 bases from V and 4 bases from J, the junction contained 9 bases not matched to a gene. Germline values: CDR1 MNHEY, CDR2 SVGAGI. The CDR3 is made up of 18 amino acids. The CDR3 DNA sequence: TGTGCCAGCAGTTACTCGAGCATACTAGCGGGGACATACAATGAGCAGTTCTTC. Its translation is CASSYSSILAGTYNEQFF.

This clonotype was detected ten times or more. The chain uses TRBV7-2 and TRBJ2-2; D possibly uses TRBD1 or TRBD2 (6 bases each). V gave up 4 bases and J gave up 9 bases, with 21 bases separating them. Looked up from germline, CDR1 is SGHTA and CDR2 is FQGNSA. The CDR3 sequence is 16 residues long. The DNA for the CDR3 is TGTGCCAGCAGCTCCTCGGGGGCGGGCTTGAACCGGGAGCTGTTTTTT. Translated, it gives CASSSSGAGLNRELFF.

This clonotype was observed at least ten times. The chain uses TRBV7-9 and TRBJ1-2; D unresolved. Trimming pared 10 bases from V and 4 bases from J, leaving 16 bases between. CDR1 is SEHNR and CDR2 is FQNEAQ in the germline V gene (reference sequence). This CDR3 is 13 amino acids long. The CDR3 DNA reads as TGTGCCACCCGAAGTACAGAGAGCTATGGCTACACCTTC. Its translation is CATRSTESYGYTF.